This T cell receptor (beta chain) was sequenced for a study of cytomegalovirus exposure and HLA in healthy donors. In the case of this clone: Its antigen is unidentified.

Trimming pared 2 bases from V and 0 bases from J, leaving 10 bases between. The CDR3 totals 15 residues. Germline values: CDR1 SGDLS, CDR2 YYNGEE. PCR amplification relied on 60 Vbeta primers (plus 13 Jbeta primers). Libraries were prepared by immunoSEQ multiplex PCR; TCRdb keeps only in-frame clonotypes and omits some of them. The sample yields roughly 150,000 clones, over 75% seen once. The study's findings and limits: At a 0.05 false discovery rate, a later analysis found approximately 15,000 TCR beta sequences to be associated with HLA alleles.

V usage is TRBV9 and J usage is TRBJ2-3; possibly TRBD2 for D (5 bases). The clonotype originates from a man younger than 40 in good health. Input material: PBMCs. CDR3 in DNA: TGTGCCAGCAGCGTGGGTGGGAGTAGCACAGATACGCAGTATTTT. This translates into CASSVGGSSTDTQYF. The full variable domain, rest sourced from reference TRBV9 and TRBJ2-3, is DSGVTQTPKHLITATGQRVTLRCSPRSGDLSVYWYQQSLDQGLQFLIQYYNGEERAKGNILERFSAQQFPDLHSELNLSSLELGDSALYFCASSVGGSSTDTQYFGPGTRLTVL.